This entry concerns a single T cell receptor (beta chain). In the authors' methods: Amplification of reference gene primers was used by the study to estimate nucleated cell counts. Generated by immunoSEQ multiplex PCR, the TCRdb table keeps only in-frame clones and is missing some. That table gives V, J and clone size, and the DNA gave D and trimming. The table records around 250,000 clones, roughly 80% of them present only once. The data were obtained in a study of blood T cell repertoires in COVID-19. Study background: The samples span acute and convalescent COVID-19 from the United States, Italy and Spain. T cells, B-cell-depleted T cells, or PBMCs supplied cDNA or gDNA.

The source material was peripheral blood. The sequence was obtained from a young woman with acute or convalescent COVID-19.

This chain's CDR3 is CSVEDGTGFNYGYTF. Here the CDR3 DNA reads TGCAGCGTTGAAGATGGGACAGGGTTCAACTATGGCTACACCTTC. The chain recombines TRBV29-1 with TRBJ1-2; 9 nucleotides agree with TRBD1. Looked up from germline, CDR1 is SQVTM and CDR2 is ANQGSEA. The CDR3 is 15 amino acids. V was clipped by 0 bases and J by 2 bases; unmatched bases: 4.